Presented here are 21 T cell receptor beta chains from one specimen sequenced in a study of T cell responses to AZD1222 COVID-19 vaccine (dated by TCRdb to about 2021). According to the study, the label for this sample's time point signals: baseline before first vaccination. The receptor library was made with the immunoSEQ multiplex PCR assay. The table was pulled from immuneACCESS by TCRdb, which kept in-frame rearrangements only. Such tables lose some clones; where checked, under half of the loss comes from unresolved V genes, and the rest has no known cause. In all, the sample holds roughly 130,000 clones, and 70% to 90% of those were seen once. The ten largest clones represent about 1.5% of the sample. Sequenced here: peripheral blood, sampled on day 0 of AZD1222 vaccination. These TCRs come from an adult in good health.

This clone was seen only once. CDR3 protein: CASSFVEGSGYTF. The CDR3 DNA reads TGTGCCAGCAGCTTTGTAGAGGGGTCTGGCTACACCTTC. The chain employs TRBV5-5 and TRBJ1-2; tentatively, D is TRBD1 (5 bases). This CDR3 region has 13 residues. The germline CDR1 and CDR2 sequences are SGHKS and YYEKEE (reference sequence). V was shortened by 2 bases and J by 7 bases, with 12 bases between the two germline ends.

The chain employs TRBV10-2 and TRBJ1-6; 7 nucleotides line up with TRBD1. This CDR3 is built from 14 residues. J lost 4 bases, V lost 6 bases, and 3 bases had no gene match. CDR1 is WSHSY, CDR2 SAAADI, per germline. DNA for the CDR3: TGCGCCAGCAGCGAGGGACAGTATAATTCACCCCTCCACTTT. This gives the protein CASSEGQYNSPLHF.

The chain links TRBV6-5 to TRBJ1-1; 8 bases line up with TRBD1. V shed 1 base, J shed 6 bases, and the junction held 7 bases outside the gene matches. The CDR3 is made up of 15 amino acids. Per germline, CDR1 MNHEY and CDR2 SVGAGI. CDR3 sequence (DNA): TGTGCCAGCAGTTACTTGGGCAGGGGGCGGTCTGAAGCTTTCTTT. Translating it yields CASSYLGRGRSEAFF.

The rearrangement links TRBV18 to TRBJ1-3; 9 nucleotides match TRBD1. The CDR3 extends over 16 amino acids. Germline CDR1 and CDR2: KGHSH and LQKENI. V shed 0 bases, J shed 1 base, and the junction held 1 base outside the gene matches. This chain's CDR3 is CASSPPGQGSGNTIYF. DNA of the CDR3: TGTGCCAGCTCACCACCGGGACAGGGATCTGGAAACACCATATATTTT.

CDR3 sequence (DNA): TGTGCCAGCAGCCGCACCGGGACTAGCGACGGACATGAGCAGTTCTTC. Its protein product is CASSRTGTSDGHEQFF. The rearrangement joins TRBV5-4 to TRBJ2-1; 10 bases agree with TRBD2. The CDR3 spans 16 residues. Germline assignment: CDR1 SGHNT and CDR2 YYREEE (reference sequence). Germline trimming cut 4 bases from V and 8 bases from J; bases unmatched to any gene: 12. The variable domain in full, with the rest retrieved from reference TRBV5-4 and TRBJ2-1, is ETGVTQSPTHLIKTRGQQVTLRCSSQSGHNTVSWYQQALGQGPQFIFQYYREEENGRGNFPPRFSGLQFPNYSSELNVNALELDDSALYLCASSRTGTSDGHEQFFGPGTRLTVL.

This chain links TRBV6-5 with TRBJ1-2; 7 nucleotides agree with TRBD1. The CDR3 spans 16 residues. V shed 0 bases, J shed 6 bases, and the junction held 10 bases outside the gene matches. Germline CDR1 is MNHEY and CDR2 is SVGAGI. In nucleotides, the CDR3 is TGTGCCAGCAGTTACTCGTCTAAGGGGGCTCTCCATGGCTACACCTTC. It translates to CASSYSSKGALHGYTF.

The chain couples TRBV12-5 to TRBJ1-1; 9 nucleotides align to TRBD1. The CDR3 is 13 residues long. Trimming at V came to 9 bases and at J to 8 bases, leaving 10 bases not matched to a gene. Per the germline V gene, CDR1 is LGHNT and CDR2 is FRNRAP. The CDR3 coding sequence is TGTGCTAGCGAAACCGGGACAGGGTGGGAAGCTTTCTTT. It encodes CASETGTGWEAFF.

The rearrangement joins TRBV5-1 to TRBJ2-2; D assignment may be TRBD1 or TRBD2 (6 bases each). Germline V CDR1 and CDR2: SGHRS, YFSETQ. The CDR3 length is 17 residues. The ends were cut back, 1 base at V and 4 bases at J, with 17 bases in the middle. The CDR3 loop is CASSLSPGGASTGELFF. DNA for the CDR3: TGCGCCAGCAGCTTGAGTCCCGGGGGCGCTTCCACCGGGGAGCTGTTTTTT.

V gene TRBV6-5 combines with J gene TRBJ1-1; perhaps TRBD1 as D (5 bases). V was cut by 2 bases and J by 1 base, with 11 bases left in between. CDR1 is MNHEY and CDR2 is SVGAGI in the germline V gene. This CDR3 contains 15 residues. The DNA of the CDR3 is TGTGCCAGCAGTTACAGCCAGGGTAGGAACACTGAAGCTTTCTTT. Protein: CASSYSQGRNTEAFF.

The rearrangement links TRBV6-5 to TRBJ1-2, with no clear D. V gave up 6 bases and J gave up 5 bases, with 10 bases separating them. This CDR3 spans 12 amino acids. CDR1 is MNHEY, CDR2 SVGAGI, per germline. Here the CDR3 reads CASSRGRYGYTF. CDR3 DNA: TGTGCCAGCAGCCGAGGGAGATATGGCTACACCTTC.

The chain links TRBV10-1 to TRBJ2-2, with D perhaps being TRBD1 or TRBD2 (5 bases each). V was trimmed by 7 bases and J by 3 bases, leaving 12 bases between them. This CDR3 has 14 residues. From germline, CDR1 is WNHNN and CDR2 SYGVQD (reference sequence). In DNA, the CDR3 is TGCGCCAGCAATTCCGGGACCCACACCGGGGAGCTGTTTTTT. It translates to CASNSGTHTGELFF.

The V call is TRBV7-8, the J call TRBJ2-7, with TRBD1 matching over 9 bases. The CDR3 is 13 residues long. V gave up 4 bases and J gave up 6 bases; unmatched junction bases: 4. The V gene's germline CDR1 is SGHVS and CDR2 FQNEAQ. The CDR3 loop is CASSSGQGGEQYF. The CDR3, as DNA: TGTGCCAGCAGCTCGGGACAGGGTGGCGAGCAGTACTTC.

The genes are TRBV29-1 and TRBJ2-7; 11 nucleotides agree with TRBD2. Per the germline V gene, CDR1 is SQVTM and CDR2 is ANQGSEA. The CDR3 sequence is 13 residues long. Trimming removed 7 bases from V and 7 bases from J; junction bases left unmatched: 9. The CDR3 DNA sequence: TGCAGCGCACGACTAGCGGGGAGAGAAGAGCAGTACTTC. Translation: CSARLAGREEQYF.

The CDR3 DNA reads as TGTGCCAGCAGCTGGCCCGCTGGGGGTGTGACTGAAGCTTTCTTT. It yields the protein CASSWPAGGVTEAFF. This rearrangement joins TRBV11-2 to TRBJ1-1; tentatively, D is TRBD1 (5 bases). This CDR3 comprises 15 residues. The germline V and J ends were trimmed by 4 bases and 5 bases, with 17 bases remaining between them. Germline V lookup: CDR1 SGHAT, CDR2 FQNNGV. The full variable domain, rest sourced from reference TRBV11-2 and TRBJ1-1, is EAGVAQSPRYKIIEKRQSVAFWCNPISGHATLYWYQQILGQGPKLLIQFQNNGVVDDSQLPKDRFSAERLKGVDSTLKIQPAKLEDSAVYLCASSWPAGGVTEAFFGQGTRLTVV.

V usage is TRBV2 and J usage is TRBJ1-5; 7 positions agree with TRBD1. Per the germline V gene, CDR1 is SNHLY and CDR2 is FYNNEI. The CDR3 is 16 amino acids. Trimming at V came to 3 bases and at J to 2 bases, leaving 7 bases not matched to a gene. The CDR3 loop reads CASSDDRARRNQPQHF. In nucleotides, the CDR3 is TGTGCCAGCAGTGACGACAGGGCTCGCCGCAATCAGCCCCAGCATTTT.

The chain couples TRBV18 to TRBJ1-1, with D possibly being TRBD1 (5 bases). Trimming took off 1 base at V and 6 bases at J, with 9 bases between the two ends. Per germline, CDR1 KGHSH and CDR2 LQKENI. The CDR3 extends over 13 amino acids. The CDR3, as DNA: TGTGCCAGCTCACCACGGGGGGACTCTGAAGCTTTCTTT. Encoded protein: CASSPRGDSEAFF.

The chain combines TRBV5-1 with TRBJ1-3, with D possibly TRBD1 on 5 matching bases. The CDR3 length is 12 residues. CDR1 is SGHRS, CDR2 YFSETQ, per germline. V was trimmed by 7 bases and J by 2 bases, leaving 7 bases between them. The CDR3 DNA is TGCGCCAGCGGAGGGGCTGGAAACACCATATATTTT. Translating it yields CASGGAGNTIYF.

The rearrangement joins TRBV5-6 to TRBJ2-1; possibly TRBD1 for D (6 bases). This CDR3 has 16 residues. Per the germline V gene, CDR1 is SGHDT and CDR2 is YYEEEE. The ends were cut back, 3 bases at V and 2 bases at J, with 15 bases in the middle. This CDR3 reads CASSSILGQAYNEQFF. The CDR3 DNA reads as TGTGCCAGCAGCTCCATACTGGGACAAGCCTACAATGAGCAGTTCTTC.

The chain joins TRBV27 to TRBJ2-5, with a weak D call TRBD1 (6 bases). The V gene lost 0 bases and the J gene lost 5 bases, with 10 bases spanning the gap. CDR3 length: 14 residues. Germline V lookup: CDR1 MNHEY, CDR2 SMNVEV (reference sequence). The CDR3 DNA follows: TGTGCCAGCAGTTTATCCGACAGGCCCGAGACCCAGTACTTC. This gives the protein CASSLSDRPETQYF.

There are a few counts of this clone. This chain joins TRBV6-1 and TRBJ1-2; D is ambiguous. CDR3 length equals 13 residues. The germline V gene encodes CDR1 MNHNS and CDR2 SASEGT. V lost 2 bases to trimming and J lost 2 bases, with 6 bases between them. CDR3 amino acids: CASSEQRNYGYTF. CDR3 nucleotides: TGTGCCAGCAGTGAACAGAGGAACTATGGCTACACCTTC.

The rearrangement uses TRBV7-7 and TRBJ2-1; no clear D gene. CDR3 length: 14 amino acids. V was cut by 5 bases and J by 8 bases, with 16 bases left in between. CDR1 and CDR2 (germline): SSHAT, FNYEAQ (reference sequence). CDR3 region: CASSARRDTHEQFF. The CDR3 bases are TGTGCCAGCAGCGCCCGAAGGGATACCCATGAGCAGTTCTTC.